This TCR beta chain was sequenced during a study of CD8 T cells in ankylosing spondylitis. Points on this clonotype: Its cognate antigen is unknown.

MiXCR was run by TCRdb on the 5' RACE reads, yielding one entry per CDR3 protein. The sample holds fewer than 750,000 distinct CDR3 sequences, 15% to 20% seen once. General study findings and limits: Seemingly distinctive of ankylosing spondylitis blood was a TCR beta motif formed by eight highly homologous variants.

Looked up from germline, CDR1 is SGHRS and CDR2 is YFSETQ. CDR3 size: 14 residues. Trimming shortened V by 3 bases and J by 0 bases, and 6 bases separated the two germline ends. This TCR derives from a male donor with ankylosing spondylitis. The specimen sequenced was blood, either unsorted or a sorted T cell fraction (not recorded which). The chain joins TRBV5-1 to TRBJ2-2; no firm D call. This CDR3 is CASSWEANTGELFF. The CDR3 DNA follows: TGCGCCAGCAGCTGGGAAGCGAACACCGGGGAGCTGTTTTTT.